These 29 T cell receptor beta chains were all obtained from the same sample, sequenced in a study of cytomegalovirus exposure and HLA in healthy donors. PCR primers comprised 60 Vbeta and 13 Jbeta primers. TCRdb keeps only in-frame clones here, not all; method: immunoSEQ multiplex PCR. The sample yields roughly 100,000 clones, under 85% seen once. Material: PBMCs. The receptors shown here come from a man aged 25 to 45 in good health and CMV-seronegative.

In this sample, this clone turned up once. The chain uses TRBV20-1 and TRBJ2-3; possibly TRBD2 for D (5 bases). Between the trimmed V and J ends, which lost 5 bases and 7 bases, there was a span of 10 bases. The germline V gene has CDR1 DFQATT and CDR2 SNEGSKA (reference sequence). The CDR3 loop spans 11 amino acids. The CDR3 DNA follows: TGCAGTGCTTGGACTGATTATACGCAGTATTTT. Residues: CSAWTDYTQYF.

The CDR3 DNA sequence: TGCGCCAGCAGCTTGGTGGCAGGGGATGGCTACACCTTC. Protein sequence: CASSLVAGDGYTF. This chain links TRBV5-1 with TRBJ1-2, with D possibly matching TRBD1 (6 bases). In germline, CDR1 is SGHRS, CDR2 YFSETQ. The V end lost 0 bases, the J end lost 6 bases, and 9 bases lay between the germline ends. The CDR3 sequence is 13 residues long.

This sequence joins TRBV28 and TRBJ1-3; D is undetermined. This CDR3 region has 14 residues. The germline gives CDR1 MDHEN, CDR2 SYDVKM. V dropped 6 bases and J dropped 1 base, with 10 bases sitting between them. In nucleotides, the CDR3 is TGTGCCAGCAGGACCCCAGGTTCTGGAAACACCATATATTTT. As protein: CASRTPGSGNTIYF.

This clone has just a few counts. The genes are TRBV10-2 and TRBJ2-2; 9 bases are shared with TRBD1. CDR1 is WSHSY, CDR2 SAAADI, per germline. V trimming: 6 bases; J trimming: 0 bases; junction bases outside the gene matches: 5. The CDR3 length is 16 residues. In nucleotides, the CDR3 is TGCGCCAGCAGACGGACAGGGGCGACGAACACCGGGGAGCTGTTTTTT. It is translated as CASRRTGATNTGELFF.

In its sample, this clone was seen once. The CDR3 loop reads CASSLGTAVRYEQYF. CDR3 bases: TGTGCCAGCAGCTTGGGTACAGCCGTCCGCTACGAGCAGTACTTC. This chain links TRBV5-6 with TRBJ2-7, with unresolved D. Looked up from germline, CDR1 is SGHDT and CDR2 is YYEEEE. The CDR3 length is 15 residues. V lost 0 bases and J lost 3, with 13 bases in between. The whole variable domain, remainder taken from reference TRBV5-6 and TRBJ2-7, is DAGVTQSPTHLIKTRGQQVTLRCSPKSGHDTVSWYQQALGQGPQFIFQYYEEEERQRGNFPDRFSGHQFPNYSSELNVNALLLGDSALYLCASSLGTAVRYEQYFGPGTRLTVT.

The chain joins TRBV5-4 to TRBJ2-1; 11 bases are a match to TRBD2. This CDR3 contains 15 residues. The V segment lost 1 base and the J segment 7 bases; nucleotides outside the gene matches: 4. Germline lookup yields CDR1 SGHNT and CDR2 YYREEE (reference sequence). CDR3 region: CASSLTSGGLNEQFF. CDR3 DNA sequence: TGTGCCAGCAGCTTGACTAGCGGGGGTTTGAATGAGCAGTTCTTC.

The chain combines TRBV10-2 with TRBJ2-3, with 8 bases fitting TRBD1. The ends lost 6 bases at V and 1 base at J; junction bases unmatched: 6. CDR1 is WSHSY and CDR2 is SAAADI in the germline V gene. The CDR3 is made up of 15 amino acids. The CDR3 DNA is TGCGCCAGCAGCCCGGGACAGGCCCGCACAGATACGCAGTATTTT. Protein: CASSPGQARTDTQYF.

This chain links TRBV5-6 with TRBJ1-4; 9 nucleotides align to TRBD1. CDR3 length: 16 amino acids. J was trimmed by 3 bases and V by 3 bases; bases with no gene match: 6. Germline CDR1 reads SGHDT; CDR2 reads YYEEEE. CDR3 region: CASSYNRGPANEKLFF. The CDR3 DNA reads as TGTGCCAGCAGCTATAACAGGGGGCCAGCTAATGAAAAACTGTTTTTT.

CDR3 loop: CASSGSTDTQYF. The CDR3 DNA reads TGTGCCAGCAGCGGTAGTACAGATACGCAGTATTTT. The chain couples TRBV9 to TRBJ2-3; unclear D gene. V was trimmed by 3 bases and J by 3 bases, leaving 5 bases between them. There are 12 residues in the CDR3. From germline, CDR1 is SGDLS and CDR2 YYNGEE.

The CDR3 bases are TGTGCCAGCTCACCAACTCGCCCGGCGGAAGGAAACACCATATATTTT. Its protein product is CASSPTRPAEGNTIYF. The chain couples TRBV18 to TRBJ1-3; D gene ambiguous. V lost 2 bases to trimming and J lost 4 bases, with 15 bases between them. Germline CDR1 KGHSH, CDR2 LQKENI. This CDR3 comprises 16 residues.

The chain combines TRBV4-1 with TRBJ2-1, with a tentative D call TRBD1 (6 bases). The V end was cut by 0 bases, the J end by 5 bases, with 11 bases between. This CDR3 has 15 amino acids. Germline V gene data show CDR1 as MGHRA and CDR2 as YSYEKL. The CDR3 DNA is TGCGCCAGCAGCCAAGATCAGGGGCCGAACAATGAGCAGTTCTTC. It translates to CASSQDQGPNNEQFF.

This clone was recorded only once. The genes are TRBV7-2 and TRBJ1-2; the D gene is possibly TRBD1 (5 bases). Germline V lookup: CDR1 SGHTA, CDR2 FQGNSA. V gave up 2 bases and J gave up 8 bases, with 21 bases separating them. This CDR3 comprises 16 residues. Here the CDR3 reads CASSLPSGGGARGYTF. The DNA for the CDR3 is TGTGCCAGCAGCTTACCCTCGGGGGGGGGAGCTCGAGGCTACACCTTC. Together with reference TRBV7-2 and TRBJ1-2, the CDR3 gives the full variable domain: GAGVSQSPSNKVTEKGKDVELRCDPISGHTALYWYRQSLGQGLEFLIYFQGNSAPDKSGLPSDRFSAERTGGSVSTLTIQRTQQEDSAVYLCASSLPSGGGARGYTFGSGTRLTVV.

The chain uses TRBV5-6 and TRBJ2-7, with 7 bases identical to TRBD1. J gave up 1 base and V 7 bases, and 5 bases lay outside the gene matches. The CDR3 consists of 13 residues. Germline CDR1 and CDR2: SGHDT and YYEEEE. CDR3 amino acids: CASAWDSSYEQYF. The CDR3, as DNA: TGTGCCAGCGCATGGGACAGTTCCTACGAGCAGTACTTC.

This clone is a singleton in its sample. V usage is TRBV30 and J usage is TRBJ1-5; no clear D gene. Per the germline V gene, CDR1 is GTSNPN and CDR2 is SVGIG (reference sequence). Trimming took 0 bases from V and 4 from J, leaving 13 bases between them. CDR3 length equals 15 residues. CDR3 protein: CAWSVTTAGNQPQHF. CDR3 bases: TGTGCCTGGAGTGTAACGACGGCAGGTAATCAGCCCCAGCATTTT. The entire variable domain, with the rest obtained from reference TRBV30 and TRBJ1-5, is as follows: SQTIHQWPATLVQPVGSPLSLECTVEGTSNPNLYWYRQAAGRGLQLLFYSVGIGQISSEVPQNLSASRPQDRQFILSSKKLLLSDSGFYLCAWSVTTAGNQPQHFGDGTRLSIL.

CDR3 protein: CASSQDWTISYEQYF. The CDR3 region has the DNA TGTGCCAGCAGCCAAGACTGGACAATCTCCTACGAGCAGTACTTC. This rearrangement joins TRBV14 to TRBJ2-7; D is possibly TRBD1 (5 bases). Germline values: CDR1 SGHDN, CDR2 FVKESK. The ends were cut back, 0 bases at V and 0 bases at J, with 9 bases in the middle. The CDR3 contains 15 residues.

The chain is built from TRBV5-6 and TRBJ1-1; D may be TRBD1 (5 bases). The CDR3 length is 15 residues. Germline assignment: CDR1 SGHDT and CDR2 YYEEEE. V was clipped by 5 bases and J by 5 bases, with 19 bases between them. The CDR3 here is CASRPFGGTGTEAFF. Here the CDR3 DNA reads TGTGCCAGCAGGCCGTTTGGAGGGACGGGAACTGAAGCTTTCTTT.

The chain joins TRBV7-2 to TRBJ2-1; the D gene is possibly TRBD2 (6 bases). V was pared by 1 base and J by 8 bases, with 15 bases between. The V gene's germline CDR1 is SGHTA and CDR2 FQGNSA. There are 15 residues in the CDR3. The CDR3 sequence: CASSLDGRPIDEQFF. The CDR3 bases are TGTGCCAGCAGCTTAGACGGGAGACCCATTGATGAGCAGTTCTTC. Filled out from reference TRBV7-2 and TRBJ2-1, the complete variable domain reads GAGVSQSPSNKVTEKGKDVELRCDPISGHTALYWYRQSLGQGLEFLIYFQGNSAPDKSGLPSDRFSAERTGGSVSTLTIQRTQQEDSAVYLCASSLDGRPIDEQFFGPGTRLTVL.

The chain recombines TRBV2 with TRBJ2-7, with 10 positions matching TRBD1. The CDR3 runs to 13 residues. V trimming: 6 bases; J trimming: 3 bases; junction bases outside the gene matches: 2. The V gene's germline CDR1 is SNHLY and CDR2 FYNNEI. The CDR3, as DNA: TGTGCCAGCAGCAGGGACAGGGGCTACGAGCAGTACTTC. Translated, it gives CASSRDRGYEQYF.

The DNA of the CDR3 is TGTGCCAGCTCACGACAGGGGAACTATGGCTACACCTTC. This encodes CASSRQGNYGYTF. The chain carries TRBV19 and TRBJ1-2; the match to TRBD1 covers 8 bases. The CDR3 has 13 amino acids. With V trimmed by 9 bases and J by 2 bases, 5 bases remained unmatched. CDR1 is LNHDA and CDR2 is SQIVND in the germline V gene (reference sequence).

The chain combines TRBV14 with TRBJ1-1; D unresolved. Deletions cut 1 base from V and 4 bases from J, with 10 bases between. This CDR3 region has 14 residues. Looked up from germline, CDR1 is SGHDN and CDR2 is FVKESK. The CDR3 DNA is TGTGCCAGCAGCCAAGGAGAGGTCGCCACTGAAGCTTTCTTT. Translation gives CASSQGEVATEAFF.

The CDR3 loop is CASSERLAGVNEQFF. In DNA form, the CDR3 reads TGCGCCAGCAGTGAGAGGCTAGCGGGGGTGAATGAGCAGTTCTTC. The chain employs TRBV10-1 and TRBJ2-1; TRBD2 matches at 10 bases. The CDR3 loop spans 15 amino acids. The V and J ends lost 2 bases and 7 bases, in that order; junction bases with no gene match: 5. CDR1 is WNHNN and CDR2 is SYGVQD in the germline V gene (reference sequence).

The V gene is TRBV18, the J gene TRBJ2-7; possibly TRBD1 for D (6 bases). Germline loops: CDR1 KGHSH, CDR2 LQKENI. The CDR3 covers 13 residues. V was shortened by 3 bases and J by 3 bases, with 9 bases between the two germline ends. The CDR3 region is CASSPEGDYEQYF. The CDR3 DNA is TGTGCCAGCTCACCTGAGGGGGACTACGAGCAGTACTTC.

The chain recombines TRBV13 with TRBJ2-5, with TRBD2 matching 11 bases. V lost 5 bases and J lost 4; bases outside the gene matches: 12. The CDR3 runs to 17 residues. Germline V gives CDR1 PRHDT, CDR2 FYEKMQ (reference sequence). The CDR3 nucleotides are TGTGCCAGCAGCATGGATAGCGGGGGGGCGGTCGGAGAGACCCAGTACTTC. Translated: CASSMDSGGAVGETQYF.

This clone was observed a handful of times. This chain connects TRBV25-1 to TRBJ1-4; 9 positions match TRBD1. Germline CDR1 reads MGHDK; CDR2 reads SYGVNS. The CDR3 runs 13 residues. After removal of 8 bases from V and 4 bases from J, the junction contained 2 bases not matched to a gene. The CDR3 DNA sequence: TGTGCCAGCCGGACAGGGGATAATGAAAAACTGTTTTTT. Translating gives CASRTGDNEKLFF.

V usage is TRBV4-3 and J usage is TRBJ2-2; D perhaps matches TRBD2 (5 bases). This CDR3 comprises 13 residues. CDR1 LGHNA and CDR2 YSLEER come from the germline V gene. The V end was cut by 4 bases, the J end by 7 bases, with 10 bases between. CDR3 sequence: CASSPEVDGELFF. CDR3 in DNA: TGCGCCAGCAGCCCGGAGGTGGACGGGGAGCTGTTTTTT.

This chain uses TRBV5-6 with TRBJ1-5; no definite D call. The germline V and J ends were trimmed by 0 bases and 0 bases, with 7 bases remaining between them. This CDR3 is built from 15 residues. Germline values: CDR1 SGHDT, CDR2 YYEEEE. This chain's CDR3 is CASSLEAFSNQPQHF. CDR3 DNA: TGTGCCAGCAGCTTGGAAGCTTTTAGCAATCAGCCCCAGCATTTT.

The genes are TRBV6-5 and TRBJ2-5; TRBD2 matches 10 bases. The better agreement between TRBJ2-7 and the DNA end casts doubt on the J call. CDR1 MNHEY and CDR2 SVGAGI come from the germline V gene. The length of the CDR3 is 14 residues. The DNA for the CDR3 is TGTGCCAGCCAGAGGACTAGCGGTTCCTACGAGCAGTACTTC. It encodes CASQRTSGSYEQYF.

This clone was observed once. The chain carries TRBV5-1 and TRBJ2-7, with D possibly being TRBD2 (6 bases). There are 14 residues in the CDR3. The germline gives CDR1 SGHRS, CDR2 YFSETQ. Trimming pared 3 bases from V and 3 bases from J, leaving 13 bases between. The CDR3 region has the DNA TGCGCCAGCAGCTCGCCGGAGGGCGGCTACGAGCAGTACTTC. This codes for CASSSPEGGYEQYF.

The V gene is TRBV19, the J gene TRBJ2-1, with TRBD2 identical over 8 bases. The CDR3 spans 10 residues. With 11 bases clipped from V and 7 bases from J, the junction kept 1 base outside the gene matches. Per the germline V gene, CDR1 is LNHDA and CDR2 is SQIVND (reference sequence). The CDR3 region has the DNA TGTGCCTCGGGGGGGAATGAGCAGTTCTTC. Its protein is CASGGNEQFF.